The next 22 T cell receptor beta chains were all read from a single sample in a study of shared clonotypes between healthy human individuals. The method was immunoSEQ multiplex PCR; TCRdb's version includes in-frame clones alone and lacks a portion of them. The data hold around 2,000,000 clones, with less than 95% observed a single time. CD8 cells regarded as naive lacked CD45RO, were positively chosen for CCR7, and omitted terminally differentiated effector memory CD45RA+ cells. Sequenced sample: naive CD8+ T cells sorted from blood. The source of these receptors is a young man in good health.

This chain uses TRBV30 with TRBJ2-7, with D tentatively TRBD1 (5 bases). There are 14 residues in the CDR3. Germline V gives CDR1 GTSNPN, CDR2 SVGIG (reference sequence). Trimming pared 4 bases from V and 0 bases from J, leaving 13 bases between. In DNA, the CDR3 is TGTGCCTGGACCAGGGTGGCGAGCTCCTACGAGCAGTACTTC. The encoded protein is CAWTRVASSYEQYF.

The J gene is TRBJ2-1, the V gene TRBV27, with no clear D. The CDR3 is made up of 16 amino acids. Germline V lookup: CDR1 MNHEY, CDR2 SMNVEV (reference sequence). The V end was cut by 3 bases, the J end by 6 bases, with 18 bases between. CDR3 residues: CASSFGASTPVNEQFF. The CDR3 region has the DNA TGTGCCAGCAGTTTCGGCGCTTCCACACCTGTCAATGAGCAGTTCTTC.

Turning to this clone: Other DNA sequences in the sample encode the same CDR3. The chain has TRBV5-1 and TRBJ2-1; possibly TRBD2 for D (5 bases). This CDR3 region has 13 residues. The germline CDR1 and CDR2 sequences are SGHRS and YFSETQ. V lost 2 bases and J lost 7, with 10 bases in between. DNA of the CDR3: TGCGCCAGCAGCTTACGGACTGTAAATGAGCAGTTCTTC. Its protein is CASSLRTVNEQFF.

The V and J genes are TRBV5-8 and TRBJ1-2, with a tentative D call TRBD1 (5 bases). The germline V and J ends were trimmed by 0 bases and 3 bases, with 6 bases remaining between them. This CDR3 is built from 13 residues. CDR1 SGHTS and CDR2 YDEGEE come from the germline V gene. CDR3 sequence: CASSLGDYYGYTF. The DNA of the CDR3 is TGTGCCAGCAGCTTGGGGGACTACTATGGCTACACCTTC.

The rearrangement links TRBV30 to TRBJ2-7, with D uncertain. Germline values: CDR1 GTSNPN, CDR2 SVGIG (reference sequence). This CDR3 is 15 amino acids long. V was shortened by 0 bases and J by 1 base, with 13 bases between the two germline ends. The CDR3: CAWSVFADPSYEQYF. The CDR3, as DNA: TGTGCCTGGAGTGTTTTCGCGGACCCTTCCTACGAGCAGTACTTC.

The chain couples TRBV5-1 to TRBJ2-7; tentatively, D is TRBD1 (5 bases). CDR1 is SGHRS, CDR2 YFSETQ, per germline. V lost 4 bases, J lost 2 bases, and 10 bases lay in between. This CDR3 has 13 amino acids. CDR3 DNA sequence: TGCGCCAGCAGCGTTGACAGTACCTACGAGCAGTACTTC. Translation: CASSVDSTYEQYF.

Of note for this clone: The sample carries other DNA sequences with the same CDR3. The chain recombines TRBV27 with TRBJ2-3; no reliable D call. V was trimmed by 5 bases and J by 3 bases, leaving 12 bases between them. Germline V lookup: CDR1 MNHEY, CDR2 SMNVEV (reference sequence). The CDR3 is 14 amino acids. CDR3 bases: TGTGCCAGCAGTCCGCGCGGAGCGACAGATACGCAGTATTTT. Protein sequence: CASSPRGATDTQYF.

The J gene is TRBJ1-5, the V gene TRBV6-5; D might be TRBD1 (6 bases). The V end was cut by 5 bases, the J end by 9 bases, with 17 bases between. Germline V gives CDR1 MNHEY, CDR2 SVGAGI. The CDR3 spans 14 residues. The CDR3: CASSAQVQGSPQHF. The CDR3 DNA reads TGTGCCAGCAGTGCCCAGGTGCAGGGGTCGCCCCAGCATTTT.

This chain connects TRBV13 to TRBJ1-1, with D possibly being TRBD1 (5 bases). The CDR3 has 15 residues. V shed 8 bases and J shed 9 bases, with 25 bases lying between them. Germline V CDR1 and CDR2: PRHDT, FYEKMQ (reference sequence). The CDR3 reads CASEGPLGQGLQAFF. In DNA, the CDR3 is TGTGCCAGCGAGGGTCCTTTGGGGCAGGGCCTTCAAGCTTTCTTT.

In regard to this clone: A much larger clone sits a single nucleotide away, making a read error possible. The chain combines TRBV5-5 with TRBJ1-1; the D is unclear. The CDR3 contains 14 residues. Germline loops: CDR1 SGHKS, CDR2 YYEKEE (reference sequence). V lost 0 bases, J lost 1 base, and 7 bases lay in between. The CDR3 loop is CASSLGAGNTEAFF. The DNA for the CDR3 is TGTGCCAGCAGCTTGGGGGCAGGGAACACTGAAGCTTTCTTT.

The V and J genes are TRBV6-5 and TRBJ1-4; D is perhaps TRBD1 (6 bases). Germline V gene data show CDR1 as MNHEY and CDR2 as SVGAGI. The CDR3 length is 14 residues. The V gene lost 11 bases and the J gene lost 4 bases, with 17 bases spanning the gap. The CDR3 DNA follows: TGTGCCTCCCCGGGGGCGCCTAGTAATGAAAAACTGTTTTTT. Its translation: CASPGAPSNEKLFF.

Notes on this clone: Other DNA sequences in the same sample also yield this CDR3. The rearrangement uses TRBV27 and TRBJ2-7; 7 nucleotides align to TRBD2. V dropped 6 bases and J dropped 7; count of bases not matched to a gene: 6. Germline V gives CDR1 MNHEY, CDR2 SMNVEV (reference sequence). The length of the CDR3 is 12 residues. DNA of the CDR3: TGTGCCAGCAGCCTTGGGGGGGGTGAGCAGTACTTC. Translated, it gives CASSLGGGEQYF.

CDR3 protein: CASGFGLWETQYF. The CDR3 bases are TGTGCTAGTGGTTTCGGTCTGTGGGAGACCCAGTACTTC. The rearrangement links TRBV12-5 to TRBJ2-5; D unclear. Germline loops: CDR1 LGHNT, CDR2 FRNRAP. V lost 3 bases, J lost 5 bases, and 10 bases lay in between. This CDR3 is 13 amino acids long.

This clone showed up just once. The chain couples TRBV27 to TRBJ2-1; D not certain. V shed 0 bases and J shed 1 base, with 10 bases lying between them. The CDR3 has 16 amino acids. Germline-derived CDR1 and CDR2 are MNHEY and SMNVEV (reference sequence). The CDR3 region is CASSLSVEGSYNEQFF. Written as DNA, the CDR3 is TGTGCCAGCAGTTTATCGGTGGAAGGGTCCTACAATGAGCAGTTCTTC.

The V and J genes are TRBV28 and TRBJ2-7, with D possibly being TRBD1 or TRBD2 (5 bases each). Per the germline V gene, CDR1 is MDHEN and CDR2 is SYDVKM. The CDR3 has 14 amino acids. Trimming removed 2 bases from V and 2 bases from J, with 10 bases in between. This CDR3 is CASSLRGDTYEQYF. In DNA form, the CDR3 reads TGTGCCAGCAGTTTACGAGGGGATACCTACGAGCAGTACTTC.

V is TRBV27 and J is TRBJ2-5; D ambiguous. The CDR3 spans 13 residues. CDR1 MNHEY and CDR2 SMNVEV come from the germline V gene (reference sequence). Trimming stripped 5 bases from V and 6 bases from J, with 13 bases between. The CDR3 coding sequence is TGTGCCAGCAGTCCCCACTTCTTACAGACCCAGTACTTC. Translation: CASSPHFLQTQYF.

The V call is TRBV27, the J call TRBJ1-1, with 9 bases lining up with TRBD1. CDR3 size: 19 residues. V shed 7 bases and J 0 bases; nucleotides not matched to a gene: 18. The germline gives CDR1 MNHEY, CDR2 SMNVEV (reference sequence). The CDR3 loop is CASTLRPPTGGEMNTEAFF. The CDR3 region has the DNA TGTGCCAGCACTCTTAGGCCCCCCACAGGGGGCGAAATGAACACTGAAGCTTTCTTT.

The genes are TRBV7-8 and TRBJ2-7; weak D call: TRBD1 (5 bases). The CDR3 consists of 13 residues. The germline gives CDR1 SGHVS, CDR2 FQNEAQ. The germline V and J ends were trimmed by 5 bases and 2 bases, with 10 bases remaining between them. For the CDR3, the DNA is TGTGCCAGCAGCGTGACAGCCGCCTACGAGCAGTACTTC. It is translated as CASSVTAAYEQYF.

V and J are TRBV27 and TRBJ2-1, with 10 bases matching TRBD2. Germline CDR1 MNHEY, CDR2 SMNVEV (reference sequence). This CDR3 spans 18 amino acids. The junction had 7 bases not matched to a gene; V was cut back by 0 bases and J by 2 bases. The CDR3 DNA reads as TGTGCCAGCAGTTTATCTTCTCTAGCGGGAGATACCTACAATGAGCAGTTCTTC. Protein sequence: CASSLSSLAGDTYNEQFF.

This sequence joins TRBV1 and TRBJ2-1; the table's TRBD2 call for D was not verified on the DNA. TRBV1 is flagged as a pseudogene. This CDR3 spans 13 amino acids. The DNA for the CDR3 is TGCACCAGCAGCCAAGATCCTCCCCCTCCGCAGTTCTTC. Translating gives CTSSQDPPPPQFF.

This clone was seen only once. The CDR3 nucleotides read TGTGCCATCAGTGGCCCCAGCGGGGGGGAGTTGAGTGCAGATACGCAGTATTTT. This gives the protein CAISGPSGGELSADTQYF. This sequence joins TRBV10-3 and TRBJ2-3; 10 bases agree with TRBD2. The CDR3 loop spans 18 amino acids. The germline V gene encodes CDR1 ENHRY and CDR2 SYGVKD. J was trimmed by 4 bases and V by 4 bases; bases with no gene match: 14.

CDR3 loop: CASSLGPYQPQHF. For the CDR3, the DNA is TGCGCCAGCAGCCTCGGACCGTATCAGCCCCAGCATTTT. The chain recombines TRBV4-1 with TRBJ1-5; D unclear. Germline CDR1 is MGHRA and CDR2 is YSYEKL. The CDR3 consists of 13 residues. Trimming removed 4 bases at V and 5 bases at J, with 9 bases between.